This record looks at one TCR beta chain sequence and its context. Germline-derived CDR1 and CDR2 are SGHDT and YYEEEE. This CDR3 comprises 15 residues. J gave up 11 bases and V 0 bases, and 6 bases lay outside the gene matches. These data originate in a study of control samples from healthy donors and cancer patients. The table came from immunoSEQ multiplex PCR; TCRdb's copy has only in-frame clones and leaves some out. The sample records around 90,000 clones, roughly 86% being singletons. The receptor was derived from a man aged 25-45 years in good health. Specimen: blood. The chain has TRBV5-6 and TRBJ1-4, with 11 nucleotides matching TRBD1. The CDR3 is CASSLDGTGGVKLFF. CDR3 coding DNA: TGTGCCAGCAGCTTGGACGGGACAGGGGGTGTGAAACTGTTTTTT.